The clone carrying this T cell receptor beta chain came up many times. This sample was taken from a study of Graves' ophthalmopathy and Graves' hyperthyroidism. Scientists amplified the TCR beta CDR3 regions from RNA transcripts. HTBI primers primed a first-round RT-PCR, and a second-round multiplex PCR followed. TCRdb reprocessed the multiplex PCR reads via MiXCR and lists one record per CDR3 protein. The table has more than 300,000 distinct CDR3 sequences, approximately 15% seen once; the top ten hold approximately 7%. The junction had 9 bases not matched to a gene; V was cut back by 9 bases and J by 6 bases. CDR1 is LNHDA and CDR2 is SQIVND in the germline V gene (reference sequence). CDR3 size: 14 residues. PBMCs came from roughly 9.2 ml of fresh peripheral blood.

The sequenced sample was peripheral blood. The V and J genes are TRBV19 and TRBJ1-5; 9 bases fit TRBD1. The receptor comes from a woman aged 18-30 years with stable Graves' hyperthyroidism. DNA of the CDR3: TGTGCCAGCACCGGGACAGGGCCCTCTCAGCCCCAGCATTTT. Translation: CASTGTGPSQPQHF. Variable domain in full (rest from reference TRBV19 and TRBJ1-5): DGGITQSPKYLFRKEGQNVTLSCEQNLNHDAMYWYRQDPGQGLRLIYYSQIVNDFQKGDIAEGYSVSREKKESFPLTVTSAQKNPTAFYLCASTGTGPSQPQHFGDGTRLSIL.